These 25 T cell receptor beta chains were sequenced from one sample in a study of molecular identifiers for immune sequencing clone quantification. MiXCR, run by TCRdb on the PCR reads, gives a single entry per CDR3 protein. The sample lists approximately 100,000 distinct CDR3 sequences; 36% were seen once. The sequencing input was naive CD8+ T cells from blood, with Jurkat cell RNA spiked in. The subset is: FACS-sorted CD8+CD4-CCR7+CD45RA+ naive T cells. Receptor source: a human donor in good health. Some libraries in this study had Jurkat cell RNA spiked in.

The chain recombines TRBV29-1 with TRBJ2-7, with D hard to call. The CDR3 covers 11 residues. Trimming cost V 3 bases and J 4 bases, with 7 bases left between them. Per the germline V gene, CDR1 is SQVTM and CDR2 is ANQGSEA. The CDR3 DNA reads TGCAGCGTTGAGTCGTGGTACGAGCAGTACTTC. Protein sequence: CSVESWYEQYF.

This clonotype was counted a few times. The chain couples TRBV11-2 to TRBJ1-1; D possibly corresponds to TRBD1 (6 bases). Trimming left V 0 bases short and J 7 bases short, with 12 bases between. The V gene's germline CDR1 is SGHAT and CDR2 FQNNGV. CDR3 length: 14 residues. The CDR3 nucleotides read TGTGCCAGCAGCTTAGAGTACAGGGTGGGTGAAGCTTTCTTT. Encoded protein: CASSLEYRVGEAFF.

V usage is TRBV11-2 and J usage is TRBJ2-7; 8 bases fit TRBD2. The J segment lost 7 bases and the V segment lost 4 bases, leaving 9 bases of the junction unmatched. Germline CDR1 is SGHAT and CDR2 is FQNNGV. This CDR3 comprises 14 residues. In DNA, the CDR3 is TGTGCCAGCAGCTACGGGGGGGGCCCGGGGGAGCAGTACTTC. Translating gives CASSYGGGPGEQYF.

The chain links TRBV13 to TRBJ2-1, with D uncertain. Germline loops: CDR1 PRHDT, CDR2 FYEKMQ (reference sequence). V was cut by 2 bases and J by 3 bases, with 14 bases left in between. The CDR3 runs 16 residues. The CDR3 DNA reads TGTGCCAGCAGCTTAAGTAGAGAGCCCAACTACAATGAGCAGTTCTTC. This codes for CASSLSREPNYNEQFF. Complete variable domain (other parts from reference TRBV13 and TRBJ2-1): AAGVIQSPRHLIKEKRETATLKCYPIPRHDTVYWYQQGPGQDPQFLISFYEKMQSDKGSIPDRFSAQQFSDYHSELNMSSLELGDSALYFCASSLSREPNYNEQFFGPGTRLTVL.

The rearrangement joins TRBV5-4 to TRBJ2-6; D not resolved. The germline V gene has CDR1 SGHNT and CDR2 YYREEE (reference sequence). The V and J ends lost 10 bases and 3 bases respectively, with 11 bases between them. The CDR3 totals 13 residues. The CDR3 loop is CASRVRGANVLTF. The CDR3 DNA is TGTGCCTCCCGGGTCCGTGGGGCCAACGTCCTGACTTTC.

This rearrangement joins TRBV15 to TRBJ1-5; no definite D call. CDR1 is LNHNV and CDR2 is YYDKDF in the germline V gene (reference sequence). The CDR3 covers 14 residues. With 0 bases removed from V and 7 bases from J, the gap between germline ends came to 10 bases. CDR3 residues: CATSREFGGQPQHF. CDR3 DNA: TGTGCCACCAGCAGAGAGTTCGGCGGGCAGCCCCAGCATTTT. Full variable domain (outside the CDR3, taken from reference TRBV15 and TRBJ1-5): DAMVIQNPRYQVTQFGKPVTLSCSQTLNHNVMYWYQQKSSQAPKLLFHYYDKDFNNEADTPDNFQSRRPNTSFCFLDIRSPGLGDTAMYLCATSREFGGQPQHFGDGTRLSIL.

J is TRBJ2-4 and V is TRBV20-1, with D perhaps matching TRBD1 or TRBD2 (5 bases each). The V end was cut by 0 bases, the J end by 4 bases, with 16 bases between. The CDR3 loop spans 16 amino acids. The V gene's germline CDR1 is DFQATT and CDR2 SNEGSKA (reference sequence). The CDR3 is CSARDGAGLRKNIQYF. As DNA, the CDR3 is TGCAGTGCTAGAGACGGGGCAGGACTCCGAAAAAACATTCAGTACTTC.

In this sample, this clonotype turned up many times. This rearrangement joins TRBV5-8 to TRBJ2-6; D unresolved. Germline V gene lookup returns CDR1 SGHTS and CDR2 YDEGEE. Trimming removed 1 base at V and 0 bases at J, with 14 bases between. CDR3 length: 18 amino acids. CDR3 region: CASSLLWALSSGANVLTF. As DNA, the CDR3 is TGTGCCAGCAGCTTGTTGTGGGCGTTGAGCTCTGGGGCCAACGTCCTGACTTTC. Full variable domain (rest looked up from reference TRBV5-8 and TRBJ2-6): EAGVTQSPTHLIKTRGQQATLRCSPISGHTSVYWYQQALGLGLQFLLWYDEGEERNRGNFPPRFSGRQFPNYSSELNVNALELEDSALYLCASSLLWALSSGANVLTFGAGSRLTVL.

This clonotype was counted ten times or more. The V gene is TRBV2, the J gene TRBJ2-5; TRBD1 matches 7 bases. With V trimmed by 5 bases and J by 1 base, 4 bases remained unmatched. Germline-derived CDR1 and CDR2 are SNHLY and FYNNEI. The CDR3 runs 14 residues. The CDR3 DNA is TGTGCCAGCAGTTCGACAGGGACCCAAGAGACCCAGTACTTC. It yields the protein CASSSTGTQETQYF.

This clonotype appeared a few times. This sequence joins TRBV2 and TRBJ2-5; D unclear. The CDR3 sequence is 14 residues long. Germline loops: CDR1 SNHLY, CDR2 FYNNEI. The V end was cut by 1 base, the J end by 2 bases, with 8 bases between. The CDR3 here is CASSEVNKQETQYF. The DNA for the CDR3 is TGTGCCAGCAGTGAAGTGAACAAGCAAGAGACCCAGTACTTC.

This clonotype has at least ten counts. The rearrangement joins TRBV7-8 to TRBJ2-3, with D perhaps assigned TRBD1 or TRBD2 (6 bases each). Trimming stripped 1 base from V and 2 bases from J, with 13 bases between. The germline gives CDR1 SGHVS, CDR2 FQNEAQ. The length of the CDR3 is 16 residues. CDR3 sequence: CASSLEGGAFTDTQYF. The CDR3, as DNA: TGTGCCAGCAGCTTAGAGGGGGGAGCATTCACAGATACGCAGTATTTT.

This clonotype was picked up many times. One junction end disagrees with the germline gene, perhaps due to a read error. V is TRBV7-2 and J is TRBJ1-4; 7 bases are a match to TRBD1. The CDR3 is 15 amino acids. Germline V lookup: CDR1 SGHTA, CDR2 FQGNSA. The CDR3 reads CASSIAGGYNEKLFF. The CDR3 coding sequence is TGTGCCAGCAGCATAGCAGGGGGTTACAATGAAAAACTGTTTTTT.

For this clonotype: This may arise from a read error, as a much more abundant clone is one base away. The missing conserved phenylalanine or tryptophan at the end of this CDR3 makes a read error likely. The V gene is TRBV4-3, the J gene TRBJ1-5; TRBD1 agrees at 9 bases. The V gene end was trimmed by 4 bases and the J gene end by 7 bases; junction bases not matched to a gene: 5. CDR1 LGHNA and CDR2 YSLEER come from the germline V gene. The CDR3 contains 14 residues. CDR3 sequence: CASSPWTGDQPQHY. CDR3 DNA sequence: TGCGCCAGCAGCCCCTGGACAGGGGACCAGCCCCAGCATTAT.

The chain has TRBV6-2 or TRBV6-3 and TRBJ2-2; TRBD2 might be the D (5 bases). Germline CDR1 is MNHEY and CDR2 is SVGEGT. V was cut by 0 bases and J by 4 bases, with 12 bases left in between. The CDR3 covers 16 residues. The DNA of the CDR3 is TGTGCCAGCAGTTACTCTCTACTAGTGGCCACCGGGGAGCTGTTTTTT. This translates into CASSYSLLVATGELFF.

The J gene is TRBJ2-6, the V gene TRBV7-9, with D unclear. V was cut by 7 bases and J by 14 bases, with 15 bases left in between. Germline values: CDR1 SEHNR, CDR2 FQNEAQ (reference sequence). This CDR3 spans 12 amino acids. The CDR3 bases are TGTGCCAGCATCCCAAGGACCGGACTCCTGACTTTC. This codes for CASIPRTGLLTF.

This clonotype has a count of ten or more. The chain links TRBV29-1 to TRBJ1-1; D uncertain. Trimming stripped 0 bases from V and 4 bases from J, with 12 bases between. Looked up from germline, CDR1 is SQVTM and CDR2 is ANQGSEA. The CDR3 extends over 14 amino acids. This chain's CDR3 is CSVEDSVVGTEAFF. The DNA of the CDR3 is TGCAGCGTTGAAGATTCGGTGGTTGGCACTGAAGCTTTCTTT.

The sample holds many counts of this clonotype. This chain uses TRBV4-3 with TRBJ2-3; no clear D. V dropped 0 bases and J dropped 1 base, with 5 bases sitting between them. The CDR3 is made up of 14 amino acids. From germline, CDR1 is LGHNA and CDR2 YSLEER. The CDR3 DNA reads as TGCGCCAGCAGCCAAGATGTCCGCACAGATACGCAGTATTTT. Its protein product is CASSQDVRTDTQYF.

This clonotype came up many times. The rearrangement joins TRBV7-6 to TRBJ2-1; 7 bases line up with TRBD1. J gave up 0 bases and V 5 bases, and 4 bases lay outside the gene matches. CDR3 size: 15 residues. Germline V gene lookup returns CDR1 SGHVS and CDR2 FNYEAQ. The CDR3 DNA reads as TGTGCCAGCAGCACCGGGACAGCCTCCTACAATGAGCAGTTCTTC. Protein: CASSTGTASYNEQFF.

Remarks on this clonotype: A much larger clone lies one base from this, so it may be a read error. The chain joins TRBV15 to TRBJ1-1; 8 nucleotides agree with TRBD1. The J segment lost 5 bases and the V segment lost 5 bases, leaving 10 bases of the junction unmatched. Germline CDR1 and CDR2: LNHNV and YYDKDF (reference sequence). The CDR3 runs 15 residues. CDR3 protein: CATSQETGVVTEAFF. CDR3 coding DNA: TGTGCCACCAGCCAAGAGACAGGGGTGGTGACTGAAGCTTTCTTT.

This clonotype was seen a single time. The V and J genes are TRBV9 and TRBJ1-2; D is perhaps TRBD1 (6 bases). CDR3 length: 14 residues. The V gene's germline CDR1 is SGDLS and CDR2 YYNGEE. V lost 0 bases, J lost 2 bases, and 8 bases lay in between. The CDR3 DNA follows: TGTGCCAGCAGCGTAGGGGACACGAACTATGGCTACACCTTC. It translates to CASSVGDTNYGYTF.

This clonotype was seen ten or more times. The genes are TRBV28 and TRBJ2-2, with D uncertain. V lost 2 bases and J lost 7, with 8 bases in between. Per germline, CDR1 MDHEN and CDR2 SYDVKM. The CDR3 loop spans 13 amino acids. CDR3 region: CASSLDISGELFF. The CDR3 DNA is TGTGCCAGCAGTTTAGATATCAGCGGGGAGCTGTTTTTT. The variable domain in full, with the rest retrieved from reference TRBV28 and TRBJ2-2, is DVKVTQSSRYLVKRTGEKVFLECVQDMDHENMFWYRQDPGLGLRLIYFSYDVKMKEKGDIPEGYSVSREKKERFSLILESASTNQTSMYLCASSLDISGELFFGEGSRLTVL.

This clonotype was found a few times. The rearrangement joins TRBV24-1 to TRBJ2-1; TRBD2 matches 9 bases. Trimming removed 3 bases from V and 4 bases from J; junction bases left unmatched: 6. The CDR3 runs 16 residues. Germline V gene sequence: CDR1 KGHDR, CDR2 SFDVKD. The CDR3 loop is CATSDPLAGYYNEQFF. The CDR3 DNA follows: TGTGCCACCAGTGATCCCCTAGCGGGATATTACAATGAGCAGTTCTTC.

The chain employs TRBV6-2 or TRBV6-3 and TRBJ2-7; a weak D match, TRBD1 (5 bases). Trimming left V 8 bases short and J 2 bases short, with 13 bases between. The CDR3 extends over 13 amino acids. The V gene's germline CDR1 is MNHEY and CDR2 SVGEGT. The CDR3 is CASASWGAYEQYF. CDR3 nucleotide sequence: TGTGCCAGCGCCTCATGGGGCGCCTACGAGCAGTACTTC.

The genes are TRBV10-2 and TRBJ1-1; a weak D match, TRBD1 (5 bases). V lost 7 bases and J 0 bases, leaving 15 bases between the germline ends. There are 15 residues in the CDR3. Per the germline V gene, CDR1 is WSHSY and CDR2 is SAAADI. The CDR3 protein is CASNLGPQMNTEAFF. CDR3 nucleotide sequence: TGCGCCAGCAACCTGGGACCGCAAATGAACACTGAAGCTTTCTTT.

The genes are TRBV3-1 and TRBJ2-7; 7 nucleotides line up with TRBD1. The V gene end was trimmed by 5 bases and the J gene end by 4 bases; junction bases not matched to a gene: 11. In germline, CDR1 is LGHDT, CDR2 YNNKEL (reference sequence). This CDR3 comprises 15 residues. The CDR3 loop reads CASSTRDSRGYEQYF. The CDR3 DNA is TGTGCCAGCAGCACCCGGGACAGTCGTGGGTACGAGCAGTACTTC.